The 26 T cell receptor beta chains given below trace back to one sample, sequenced in a study of blood T cell repertoires in COVID-19. The table came from immunoSEQ multiplex PCR; TCRdb's copy has only in-frame clones and leaves some out. The data show more than 350,000 clones, about 88% seen once. The sequenced sample consisted of PBMCs or T cells enriched from blood (not recorded which). These receptors originate from a woman younger than 30 who had been exposed to COVID-19.

V usage is TRBV6-1 and J usage is TRBJ2-2; D may be TRBD1 (5 bases). The ends were cut back, 2 bases at V and 7 bases at J, with 11 bases in the middle. Germline CDR1 reads MNHNS; CDR2 reads SASEGT. This CDR3 is 14 amino acids long. CDR3 residues: CASSEPWGNGELFF. The CDR3 nucleotides read TGTGCCAGCAGTGAACCCTGGGGCAACGGGGAGCTGTTTTTT.

CDR3 sequence: CASSEGLAGPGGELFF. The CDR3 region has the DNA TGTGCCAGCAGTGAAGGACTAGCGGGCCCTGGTGGGGAGCTGTTTTTT. The chain combines TRBV2 with TRBJ2-2; 10 nucleotides match TRBD2. CDR1 SNHLY and CDR2 FYNNEI come from the germline V gene. This CDR3 spans 16 amino acids. V lost 1 base, J lost 8 bases, and 7 bases stayed unmatched.

This clone was picked up one time. The chain is built from TRBV11-2 and TRBJ2-1; D remains ambiguous. CDR3 size: 12 residues. V was pared by 5 bases and J by 5 bases, with 7 bases between. The germline V gene encodes CDR1 SGHAT and CDR2 FQNNGV. In DNA form, the CDR3 reads TGTGCCAGCAGCCCCCAGAACAATGAGCAGTTCTTC. Translation gives CASSPQNNEQFF.

The V gene is TRBV19, the J gene TRBJ1-5, with a weak D call TRBD1 (6 bases). V lost 3 bases and J 6 bases, leaving 18 bases between the germline ends. The CDR3 has 16 residues. CDR1 and CDR2 (germline): LNHDA, SQIVND (reference sequence). The CDR3 protein is CASSIFPGGEGQPQHF. The CDR3 nucleotides read TGTGCCAGTAGTATTTTTCCGGGGGGCGAGGGTCAGCCCCAGCATTTT.

The chain combines TRBV28 with TRBJ1-5, with 10 bases matching TRBD1. Germline V CDR1 and CDR2: MDHEN, SYDVKM. There are 17 residues in the CDR3. Unmatched junction bases numbered 14, after V lost 11 bases and J lost 1 base. The CDR3 DNA is TGTGCCGGATCCGGGACAGGGGCCAAGGTGAGCAATCAGCCCCAGCATTTT. Amino acids: CAGSGTGAKVSNQPQHF.

The genes are TRBV5-1 and TRBJ1-1, with unresolved D. V lost 2 bases and J 0 bases, leaving 11 bases between the germline ends. Germline V gives CDR1 SGHRS, CDR2 YFSETQ. The CDR3 loop spans 15 amino acids. DNA for the CDR3: TGCGCCAGCAGCTTCATACAGTCCATGAACACTGAAGCTTTCTTT. Protein: CASSFIQSMNTEAFF.

J is TRBJ2-1 and V is TRBV21-1; the table's D gene call, TRBD1, was not cross checked with the DNA. TRBV21-1 corresponds to a pseudogene. The CDR3 runs to 15 residues. CDR3 sequence: CASSKAGRGYNEQFF. The CDR3, as DNA: TGTGCCAGCAGCAAAGCAGGCAGGGGCTACAATGAGCAGTTCTTC.

This clone appeared a few times. V gene TRBV28 combines with J gene TRBJ1-2; 10 bases line up with TRBD1. This CDR3 is built from 12 residues. Trimming cost V 8 bases and J 10 bases; bases outside gene matches: 7. The germline V gene encodes CDR1 MDHEN and CDR2 SYDVKM. The CDR3 bases are TGTGCCAGCGAACGGACAGGGGGTGTCTACACCTTC. Translated: CASERTGGVYTF.

The chain is built from TRBV4-1 and TRBJ2-1; TRBD1 agrees at 8 bases. Germline CDR1 and CDR2: MGHRA and YSYEKL. The CDR3 is 17 residues long. V was clipped by 1 base and J by 3 bases; unmatched bases: 8. The DNA of the CDR3 is TGCGCCAGCAGCCAAGCACCAACGACAGGGGTCTACAATGAGCAGTTCTTC. This codes for CASSQAPTTGVYNEQFF.

The genes are TRBV27 and TRBJ2-1, with TRBD1 as a possible D gene (5 bases). Germline CDR1 is MNHEY and CDR2 is SMNVEV (reference sequence). The germline V and J ends were trimmed by 2 bases and 5 bases, with 7 bases remaining between them. CDR3 length: 13 amino acids. In nucleotides, the CDR3 is TGTGCCAGCAGTTTAACAGGAAACAATGAGCAGTTCTTC. It specifies CASSLTGNNEQFF.

The chain is built from TRBV15 and TRBJ1-2; 7 nucleotides align to TRBD1. Germline lookup yields CDR1 LNHNV and CDR2 YYDKDF (reference sequence). The CDR3 extends over 14 amino acids. V shed 5 bases, J shed 8 bases, and the junction held 11 bases outside the gene matches. CDR3 DNA sequence: TGTGCCACCAGCCTTCGACAGGGTAGGGACGGCTACACCTTC. Translating gives CATSLRQGRDGYTF.

J is TRBJ2-3 and V is TRBV3-1 (or the pseudogene TRBV3-2); 9 nucleotides agree with TRBD1. Germline CDR1 LGHDT, CDR2 YNNKEL (reference sequence). The junction had 3 bases not matched to a gene; V was cut back by 1 base and J by 10 bases. CDR3 size: 13 residues. CDR3 nucleotides: TGTGCCAGCAGCCAAGTTGACAGGGGGGCGCAGTATTTT. Translation: CASSQVDRGAQYF.

This sequence joins TRBV19 and TRBJ2-1; D perhaps matches TRBD2 (6 bases). The CDR3 is 14 amino acids. Germline CDR1 is LNHDA and CDR2 is SQIVND (reference sequence). V was trimmed by 5 bases and J by 9 bases, leaving 17 bases between them. This CDR3 is CASSAYAGLPEQFF. CDR3 in DNA: TGTGCCAGTAGTGCGTACGCGGGGCTACCTGAGCAGTTCTTC.

This clone has just one count. The rearrangement links TRBV7-2 to TRBJ2-2; TRBD2 matches at 15 bases. The germline gives CDR1 SGHTA, CDR2 FQGNSA. V lost 5 bases to trimming and J lost 6 bases; unmatched junction nucleotides: 10. CDR3 length: 18 amino acids. The CDR3 protein is CASSGIGTSGGMSGELFF. DNA of the CDR3: TGTGCCAGCAGCGGCATCGGGACTAGCGGGGGGATGTCCGGGGAGCTGTTTTTT.

V gene TRBV27 combines with J gene TRBJ2-1; D is unresolved. V was pared by 5 bases and J by 9 bases, with 11 bases between. The germline CDR1 and CDR2 sequences are MNHEY and SMNVEV (reference sequence). CDR3 size: 12 residues. For the CDR3, the DNA is TGTGCCAGCAGTCCGCAGCTAGGTGAGCAGTTCTTC. This codes for CASSPQLGEQFF.

This CDR3 is CASSGRQGNTEAFF. The CDR3 region has the DNA TGTGCCAGTAGTGGGCGACAGGGGAACACTGAAGCTTTCTTT. The gene calls are TRBV19 and TRBJ1-1, with 7 nucleotides matching TRBD1. Trimming removed 5 bases from V and 1 base from J; junction bases left unmatched: 4. There are 14 residues in the CDR3. The germline gives CDR1 LNHDA, CDR2 SQIVND (reference sequence).

V usage is TRBV5-5 and J usage is TRBJ2-7; D is undetermined. Trimming left V 6 bases short and J 3 bases short, with 22 bases between. The CDR3 is 16 amino acids. Germline V gene sequence: CDR1 SGHKS, CDR2 YYEKEE (reference sequence). The CDR3 DNA reads TGTGCCAGCACCCAACGCCTTGGGCAGGTGAACTACGAGCAGTACTTC. This codes for CASTQRLGQVNYEQYF.

V usage is TRBV6-6 and J usage is TRBJ1-5, with TRBD1 identical over 7 bases. Germline V lookup: CDR1 MNHNY, CDR2 SVGAGI (reference sequence). V trimming: 6 bases; J trimming: 1 base; junction bases outside the gene matches: 6. The CDR3 has 15 amino acids. DNA of the CDR3: TGTGCCAGCAGGGACCGACAGGGAAGCAATCAGCCCCAGCATTTT. Translation gives CASRDRQGSNQPQHF.

This clone was counted between two and nine times. The rearrangement joins TRBV6-2 or TRBV6-3 to TRBJ2-3; 9 nucleotides line up with TRBD2. V trimming: 5 bases; J trimming: 0 bases; junction bases outside the gene matches: 9. The CDR3 runs 17 residues. Germline V lookup: CDR1 MNHEY, CDR2 SVGEGT. The CDR3 loop is CASSTTSGTGSTDTQYF. In DNA form, the CDR3 reads TGTGCCAGCAGTACGACTAGCGGAACAGGTAGCACAGATACGCAGTATTTT.

The V gene is TRBV7-2, the J gene TRBJ2-7; possible D gene TRBD2, 5 bases. This CDR3 has 11 amino acids. Germline V gene data show CDR1 as SGHTA and CDR2 as FQGNSA. Trimming cost V 5 bases and J 5 bases, with 7 bases left between them. CDR3 residues: CASSSGHEQYF. CDR3 sequence (DNA): TGTGCCAGCAGCAGCGGCCACGAGCAGTACTTC.

The chain uses TRBV13 and TRBJ1-1; TRBD1 agrees at 8 bases. Losses at the gene ends were 6 bases for V and 8 bases for J; bases not matched to a gene: 8. Germline V gives CDR1 PRHDT, CDR2 FYEKMQ (reference sequence). CDR3 length: 13 residues. CDR3 residues: CASRSQGAPEAFF. The CDR3 nucleotides read TGTGCCAGCAGGTCCCAGGGGGCACCCGAAGCTTTCTTT.

This sequence joins TRBV7-8 and TRBJ1-1; a possible D gene is TRBD1 (6 bases). Germline V gene lookup returns CDR1 SGHVS and CDR2 FQNEAQ. The CDR3 has 16 residues. V was clipped by 2 bases and J by 0 bases, with 13 bases between them. CDR3 in DNA: TGTGCCAGCAGCTTAATAACAGGGCCTGTGAACACTGAAGCTTTCTTT. It codes for CASSLITGPVNTEAFF.

The chain has TRBV6-5 and TRBJ2-1; 8 nucleotides match TRBD1. The CDR3 is made up of 14 amino acids. Germline trimming cut 7 bases from V and 7 bases from J; bases unmatched to any gene: 9. Germline CDR1 and CDR2: MNHEY and SVGAGI. CDR3 nucleotide sequence: TGTGCCAGCAACGACAGGGGTCGTTTTAATGAGCAGTTCTTC. Encoded protein: CASNDRGRFNEQFF.

The V gene is TRBV5-6, the J gene TRBJ2-3; 8 bases are a match to TRBD2. There are 16 residues in the CDR3. The V segment lost 3 bases and the J segment 3 bases; nucleotides outside the gene matches: 9. Per the germline V gene, CDR1 is SGHDT and CDR2 is YYEEEE. CDR3: CASSWLQREITDTQYF. The CDR3 DNA sequence: TGTGCCAGCAGCTGGTTACAGCGGGAGATTACAGATACGCAGTATTTT.

This chain links TRBV28 with TRBJ2-5, with 12 nucleotides matching TRBD2. The CDR3 totals 18 residues. J was trimmed by 4 bases and V by 5 bases; bases with no gene match: 14. The germline CDR1 and CDR2 sequences are MDHEN and SYDVKM. For the CDR3, the DNA is TGTGCCAGCAGTATCCAGGGGGCTAGCGGGAGGGACAGAGAGACCCAGTACTTC. This encodes CASSIQGASGRDRETQYF.

The chain links TRBV10-2 to TRBJ2-7; no definite D call. The CDR3 covers 11 residues. V lost 3 bases to trimming and J lost 3 bases, with 3 bases between them. CDR1 is WSHSY, CDR2 SAAADI, per germline. The CDR3 sequence: CASSDNYEQYF. CDR3 nucleotide sequence: TGCGCCAGCAGTGACAACTACGAGCAGTACTTC.